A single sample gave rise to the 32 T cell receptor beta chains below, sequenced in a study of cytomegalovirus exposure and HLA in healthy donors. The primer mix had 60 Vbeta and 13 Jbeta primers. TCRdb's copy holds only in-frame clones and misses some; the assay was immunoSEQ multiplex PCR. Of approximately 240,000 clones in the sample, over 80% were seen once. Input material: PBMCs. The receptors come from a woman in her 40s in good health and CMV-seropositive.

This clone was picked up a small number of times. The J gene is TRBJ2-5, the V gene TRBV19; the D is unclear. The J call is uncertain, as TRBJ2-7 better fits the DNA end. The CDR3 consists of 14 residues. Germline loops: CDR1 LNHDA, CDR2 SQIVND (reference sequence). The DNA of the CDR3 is TGTGCCAGTAGTACCTCGACAACAACCTACGAGCAGTACTTC. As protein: CASSTSTTTYEQYF.

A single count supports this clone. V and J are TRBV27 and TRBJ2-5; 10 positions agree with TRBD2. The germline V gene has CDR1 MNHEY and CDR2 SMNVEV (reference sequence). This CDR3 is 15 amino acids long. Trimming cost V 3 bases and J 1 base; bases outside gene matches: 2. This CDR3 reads CASSFTSGIQETQYF. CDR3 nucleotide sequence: TGTGCCAGCAGTTTCACTAGCGGGATCCAAGAGACCCAGTACTTC.

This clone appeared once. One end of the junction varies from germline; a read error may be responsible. The DNA of the CDR3 is TGTGCCACCAGCATAGAACTAGCGGCCTACGGGCAGTACTTC. Translated, it gives CATSIELAAYGQYF. The rearrangement joins TRBV15 to TRBJ2-7; TRBD2 matches 8 bases. The CDR3 is made up of 14 amino acids. Germline V lookup: CDR1 LNHNV, CDR2 YYDKDF (reference sequence). The entire variable domain, with the rest obtained from reference TRBV15 and TRBJ2-7, is as follows: DAMVIQNPRYQVTQFGKPVTLSCSQTLNHNVMYWYQQKSSQAPKLLFHYYDKDFNNEADTPDNFQSRRPNTSFCFLDIRSPGLGDTAMYLCATSIELAAYGQYFGPGTRLTVT.

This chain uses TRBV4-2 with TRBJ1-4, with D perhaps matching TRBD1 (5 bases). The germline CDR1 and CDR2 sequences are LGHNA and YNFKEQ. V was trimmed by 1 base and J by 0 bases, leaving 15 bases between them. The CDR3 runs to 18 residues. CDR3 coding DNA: TGTGCCAGCAGCCAAGGAGTCGGGGGAGGTGCAACTAATGAAAAACTGTTTTTT. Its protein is CASSQGVGGGATNEKLFF.

CDR3 loop: CASSVAVLTNEQYF. The CDR3 DNA sequence: TGCGCCAGCAGTGTAGCGGTACTCACCAACGAGCAGTACTTC. The rearrangement uses TRBV10-2 and TRBJ2-7; D is perhaps TRBD2 (6 bases). This CDR3 is built from 14 residues. Germline V gene data show CDR1 as WSHSY and CDR2 as SAAADI. V was shortened by 4 bases and J by 5 bases, with 15 bases between the two germline ends.

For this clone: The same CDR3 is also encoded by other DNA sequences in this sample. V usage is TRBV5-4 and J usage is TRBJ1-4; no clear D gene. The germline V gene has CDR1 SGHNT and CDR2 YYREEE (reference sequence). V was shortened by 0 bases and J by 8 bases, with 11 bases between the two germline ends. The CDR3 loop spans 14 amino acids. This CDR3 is CASSLAGYGEKLFF. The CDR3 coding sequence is TGTGCCAGCAGCTTGGCCGGATACGGGGAAAAACTGTTTTTT.

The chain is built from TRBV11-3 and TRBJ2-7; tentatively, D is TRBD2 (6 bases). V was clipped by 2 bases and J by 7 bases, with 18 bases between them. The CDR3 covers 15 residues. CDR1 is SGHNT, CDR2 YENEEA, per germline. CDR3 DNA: TGTGCCAGCAGCTTAAAATTTGTGGGAGGCGGTGAGCAGTACTTC. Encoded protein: CASSLKFVGGGEQYF.

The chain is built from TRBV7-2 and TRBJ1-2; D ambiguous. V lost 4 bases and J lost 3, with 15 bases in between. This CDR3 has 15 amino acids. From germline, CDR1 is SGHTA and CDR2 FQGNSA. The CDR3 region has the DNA TGTGCCAGCAGCTCAAGTCCAGGTACTTACTATGGCTACACCTTC. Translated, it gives CASSSSPGTYYGYTF.

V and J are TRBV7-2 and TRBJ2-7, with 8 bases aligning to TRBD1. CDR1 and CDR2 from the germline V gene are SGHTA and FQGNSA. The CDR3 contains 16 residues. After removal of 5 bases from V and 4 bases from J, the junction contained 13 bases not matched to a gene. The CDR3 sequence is CASSLSVAGGGYEQYF. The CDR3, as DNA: TGTGCCAGCAGCCTTAGCGTTGCAGGGGGCGGATACGAGCAGTACTTC.

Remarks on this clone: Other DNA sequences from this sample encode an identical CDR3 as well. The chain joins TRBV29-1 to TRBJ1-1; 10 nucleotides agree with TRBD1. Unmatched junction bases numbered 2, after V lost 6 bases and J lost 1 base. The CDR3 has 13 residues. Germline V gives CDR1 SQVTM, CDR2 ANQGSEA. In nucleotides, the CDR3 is TGCAGCGTGCGGACAGGGGGGAACACTGAAGCTTTCTTT. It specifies CSVRTGGNTEAFF.

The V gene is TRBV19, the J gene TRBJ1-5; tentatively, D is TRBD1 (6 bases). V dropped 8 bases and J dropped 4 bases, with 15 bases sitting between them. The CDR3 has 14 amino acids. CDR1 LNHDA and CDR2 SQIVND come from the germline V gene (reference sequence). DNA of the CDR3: TGTGCCAGTTCAAGCAGGGGCTATAATCAGCCCCAGCATTTT. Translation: CASSSRGYNQPQHF.

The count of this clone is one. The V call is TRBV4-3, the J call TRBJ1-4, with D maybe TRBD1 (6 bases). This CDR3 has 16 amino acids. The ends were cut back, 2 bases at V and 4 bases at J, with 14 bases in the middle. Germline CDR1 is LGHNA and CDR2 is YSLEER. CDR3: CASSQTRDTHNEKLFF. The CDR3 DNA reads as TGCGCCAGCAGCCAAACACGGGACACGCATAATGAAAAACTGTTTTTT.

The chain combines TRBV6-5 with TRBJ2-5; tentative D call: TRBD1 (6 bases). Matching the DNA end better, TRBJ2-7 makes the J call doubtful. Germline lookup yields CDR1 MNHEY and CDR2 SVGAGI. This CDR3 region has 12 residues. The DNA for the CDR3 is TGTGCCAGCAGGGGACACCCCTACGAGCAGTACTTC. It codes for CASRGHPYEQYF.

The CDR3 DNA is TGTGCCAGCAGCTTAGCGACTCCTTCGGACACCGGGGAGCTGTTTTTT. This sequence encodes CASSLATPSDTGELFF. J is TRBJ2-2 and V is TRBV7-6; D uncertain. In germline, CDR1 is SGHVS, CDR2 FNYEAQ. V lost 0 bases and J lost 3, with 11 bases in between. This CDR3 region has 16 residues.

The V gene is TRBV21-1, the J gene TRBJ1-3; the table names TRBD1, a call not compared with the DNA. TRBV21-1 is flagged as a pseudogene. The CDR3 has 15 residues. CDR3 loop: CASSPRTGLGNTIYF. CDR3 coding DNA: TGTGCCAGCAGCCCCAGGACAGGGCTCGGAAACACCATATATTTT.

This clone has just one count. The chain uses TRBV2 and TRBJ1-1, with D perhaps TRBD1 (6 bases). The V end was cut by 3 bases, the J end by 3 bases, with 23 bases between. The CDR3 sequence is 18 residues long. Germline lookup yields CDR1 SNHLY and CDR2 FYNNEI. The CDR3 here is CASSEMGASGTLYTEAFF. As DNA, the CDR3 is TGTGCCAGCAGTGAGATGGGGGCGTCAGGAACCCTGTACACTGAAGCTTTCTTT.

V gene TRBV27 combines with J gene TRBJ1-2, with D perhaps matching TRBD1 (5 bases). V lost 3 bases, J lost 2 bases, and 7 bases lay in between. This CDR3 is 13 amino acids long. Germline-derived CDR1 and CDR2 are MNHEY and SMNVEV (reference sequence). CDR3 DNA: TGTGCCAGCAGTTTCACAGGAAACTATGGCTACACCTTC. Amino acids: CASSFTGNYGYTF.

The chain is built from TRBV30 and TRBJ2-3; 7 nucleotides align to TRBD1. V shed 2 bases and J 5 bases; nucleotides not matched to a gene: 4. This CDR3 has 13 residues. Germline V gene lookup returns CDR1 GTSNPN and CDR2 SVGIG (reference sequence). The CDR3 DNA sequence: TGTGCCTGGAGTAAGGGACAGAAAGATACGCAGTATTTT. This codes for CAWSKGQKDTQYF.

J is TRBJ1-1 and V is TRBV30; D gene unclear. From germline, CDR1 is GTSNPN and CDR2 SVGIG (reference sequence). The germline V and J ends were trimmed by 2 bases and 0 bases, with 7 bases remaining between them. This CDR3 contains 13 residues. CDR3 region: CAWSFQVNTEAFF. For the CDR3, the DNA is TGTGCCTGGAGTTTCCAGGTGAACACTGAAGCTTTCTTT.

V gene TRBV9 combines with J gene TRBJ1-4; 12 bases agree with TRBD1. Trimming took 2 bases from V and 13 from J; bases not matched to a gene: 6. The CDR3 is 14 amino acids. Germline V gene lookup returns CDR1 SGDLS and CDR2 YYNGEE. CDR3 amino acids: CASSVRGTGGRLFF. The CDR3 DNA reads TGTGCCAGCAGCGTCCGTGGGACAGGGGGCCGACTGTTTTTT. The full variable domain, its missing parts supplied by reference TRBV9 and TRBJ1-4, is DSGVTQTPKHLITATGQRVTLRCSPRSGDLSVYWYQQSLDQGLQFLIQYYNGEERAKGNILERFSAQQFPDLHSELNLSSLELGDSALYFCASSVRGTGGRLFFGSGTQLSVL.

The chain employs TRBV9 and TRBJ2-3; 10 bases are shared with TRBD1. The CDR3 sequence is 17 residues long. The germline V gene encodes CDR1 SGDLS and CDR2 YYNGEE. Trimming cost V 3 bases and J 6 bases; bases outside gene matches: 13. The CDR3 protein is CASSGSTGGGGTDTQYF. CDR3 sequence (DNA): TGTGCCAGCAGCGGATCGACAGGGGGCGGAGGGACGGATACGCAGTATTTT.

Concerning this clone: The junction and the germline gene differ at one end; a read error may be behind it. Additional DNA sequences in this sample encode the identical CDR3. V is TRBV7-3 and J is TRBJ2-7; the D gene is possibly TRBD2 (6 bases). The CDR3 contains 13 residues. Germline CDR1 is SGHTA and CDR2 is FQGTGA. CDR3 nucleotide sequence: TGTGCCAGCAGCTCCCCGACTAGTTCCGAGCAGTACTTT. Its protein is CASSSPTSSEQYF.

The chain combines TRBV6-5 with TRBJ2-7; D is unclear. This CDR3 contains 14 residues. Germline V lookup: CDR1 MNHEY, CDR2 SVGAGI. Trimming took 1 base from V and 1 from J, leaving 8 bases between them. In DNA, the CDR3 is TGTGCCAGCAGTTACTTATCGGTTTCCTACGAGCAGTACTTC. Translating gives CASSYLSVSYEQYF.

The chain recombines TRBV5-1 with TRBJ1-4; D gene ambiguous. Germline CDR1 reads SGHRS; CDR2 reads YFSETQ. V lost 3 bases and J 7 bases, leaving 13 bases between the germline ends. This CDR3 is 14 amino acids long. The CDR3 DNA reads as TGCGCCAGCAGCTCCCTTGTAGGAGGTGAAAAACTGTTTTTT. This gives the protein CASSSLVGGEKLFF.

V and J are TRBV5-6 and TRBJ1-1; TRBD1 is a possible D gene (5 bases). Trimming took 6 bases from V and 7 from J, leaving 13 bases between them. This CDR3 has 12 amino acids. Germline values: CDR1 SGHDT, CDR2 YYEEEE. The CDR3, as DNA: TGTGCCAGCACCATTATGGGGGGTGAAGCTTTCTTT. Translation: CASTIMGGEAFF.

The CDR3 sequence: CASRAPNTGELFF. Here the CDR3 DNA reads TGTGCCAGCAGGGCCCCGAACACCGGGGAGCTGTTTTTT. This sequence joins TRBV9 and TRBJ2-2; unclear D gene. The CDR3 is 13 amino acids. Trimming cost V 5 bases and J 0 bases, with 5 bases left between them. Germline V lookup: CDR1 SGDLS, CDR2 YYNGEE.

The CDR3 sequence is CASSLAGGNEQFF. The CDR3 DNA reads as TGTGCCAGCAGTCTGGCAGGTGGCAATGAGCAGTTCTTC. The rearrangement links TRBV5-6 to TRBJ2-1; D is undetermined. Germline CDR1 reads SGHDT; CDR2 reads YYEEEE. The ends were cut back, 5 bases at V and 6 bases at J, with 12 bases in the middle. The length of the CDR3 is 13 residues.

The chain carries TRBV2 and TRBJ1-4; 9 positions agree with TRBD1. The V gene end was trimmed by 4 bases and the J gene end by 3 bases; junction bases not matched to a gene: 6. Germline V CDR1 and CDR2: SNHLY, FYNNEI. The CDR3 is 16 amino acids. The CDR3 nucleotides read TGTGCCAGCAGTGGGGACAGGGTTTTGCCTAATGAAAAACTGTTTTTT. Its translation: CASSGDRVLPNEKLFF.

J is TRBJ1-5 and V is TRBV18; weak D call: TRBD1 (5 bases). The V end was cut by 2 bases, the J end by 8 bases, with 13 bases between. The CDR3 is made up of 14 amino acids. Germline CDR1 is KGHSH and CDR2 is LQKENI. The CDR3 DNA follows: TGTGCCAGCTCACCAACCGGGGGATGGGAGCCCCAGCATTTT. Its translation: CASSPTGGWEPQHF.

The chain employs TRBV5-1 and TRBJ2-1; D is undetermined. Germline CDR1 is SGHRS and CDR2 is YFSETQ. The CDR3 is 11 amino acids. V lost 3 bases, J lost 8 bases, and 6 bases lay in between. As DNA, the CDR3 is TGCGCCAGCAGCTCTGGCTATGAGCAGTTCTTC. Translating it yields CASSSGYEQFF.

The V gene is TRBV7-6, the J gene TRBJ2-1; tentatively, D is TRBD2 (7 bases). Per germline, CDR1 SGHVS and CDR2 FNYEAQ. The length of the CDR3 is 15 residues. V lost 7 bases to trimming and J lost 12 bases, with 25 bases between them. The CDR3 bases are TGTGCCAGCATTCTATTACCTGGGGGGGCGACTGGGCAGTTCTTC. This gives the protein CASILLPGGATGQFF.

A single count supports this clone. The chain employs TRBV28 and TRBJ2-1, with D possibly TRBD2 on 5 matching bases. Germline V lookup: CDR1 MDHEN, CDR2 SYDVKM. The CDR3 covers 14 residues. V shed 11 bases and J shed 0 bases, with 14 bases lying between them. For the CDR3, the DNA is TGTGCCTCTATAGGAGGCGGCTCCTACAATGAGCAGTTCTTC. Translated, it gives CASIGGGSYNEQFF.